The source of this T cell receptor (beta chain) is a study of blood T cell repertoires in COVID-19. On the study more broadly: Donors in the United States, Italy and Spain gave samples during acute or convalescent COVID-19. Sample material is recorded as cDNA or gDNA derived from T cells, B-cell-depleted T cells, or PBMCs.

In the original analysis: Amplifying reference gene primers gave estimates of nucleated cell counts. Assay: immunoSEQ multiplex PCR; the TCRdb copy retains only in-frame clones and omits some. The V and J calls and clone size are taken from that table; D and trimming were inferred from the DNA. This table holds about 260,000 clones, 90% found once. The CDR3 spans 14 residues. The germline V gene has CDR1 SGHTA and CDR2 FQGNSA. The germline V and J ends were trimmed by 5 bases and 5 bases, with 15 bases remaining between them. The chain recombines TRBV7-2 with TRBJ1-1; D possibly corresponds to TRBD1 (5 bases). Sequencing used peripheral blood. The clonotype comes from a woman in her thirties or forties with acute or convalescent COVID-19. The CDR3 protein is CASSPKRGETEAFF. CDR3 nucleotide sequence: TGTGCCAGCAGCCCTAAACGGGGGGAGACTGAAGCTTTCTTT. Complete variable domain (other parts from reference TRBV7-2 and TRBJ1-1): GAGVSQSPSNKVTEKGKDVELRCDPISGHTALYWYRQSLGQGLEFLIYFQGNSAPDKSGLPSDRFSAERTGGSVSTLTIQRTQQEDSAVYLCASSPKRGETEAFFGQGTRLTVV.